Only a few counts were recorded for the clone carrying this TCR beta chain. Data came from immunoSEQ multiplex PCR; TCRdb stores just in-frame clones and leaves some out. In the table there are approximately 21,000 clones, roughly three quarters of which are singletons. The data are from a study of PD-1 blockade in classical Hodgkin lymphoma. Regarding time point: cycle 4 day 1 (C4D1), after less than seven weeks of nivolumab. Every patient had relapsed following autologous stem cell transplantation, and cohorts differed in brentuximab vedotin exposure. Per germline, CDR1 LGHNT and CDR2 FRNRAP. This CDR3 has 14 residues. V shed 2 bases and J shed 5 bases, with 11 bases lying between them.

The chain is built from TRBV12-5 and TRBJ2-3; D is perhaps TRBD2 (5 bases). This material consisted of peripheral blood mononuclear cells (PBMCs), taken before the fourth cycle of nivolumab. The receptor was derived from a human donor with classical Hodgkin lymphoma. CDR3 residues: CASGLLPGRDTQYF. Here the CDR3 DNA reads TGTGCTAGTGGTTTGTTGCCGGGGAGAGATACGCAGTATTTT.